This entry lists 26 T cell receptor beta chains sequenced from one sample in a study of identical twins (dated by TCRdb to the mid-2010s). The library was generated by 5' RACE. Instrument used: Illumina HiSeq 2000. Through fastp at Q25 and MiXCR, TCRdb rebuilt clones from the public reads, retaining in-frame beta chains. Every distinct CDR3 protein forms one entry, paired with its most common genes and DNA. In this sample the table shows about 730,000 distinct CDR3 sequences, around 20% of which occur a single time. Roughly 4.3% of the sample lies in the top ten. The same specimen was also included in a second study, on T cells expressing NK-cell markers.

The sequencing input was PBMCs. These receptor sequences come from a woman aged 18 to 35 in good health.

The gene calls are TRBV18 and TRBJ2-3; unclear D gene. V was pared by 3 bases and J by 2 bases, with 9 bases between. The CDR3 length is 14 residues. Germline CDR1 and CDR2: KGHSH and LQKENI. The CDR3: CASSPLPPTDTQYF. Here the CDR3 DNA reads TGTGCCAGCTCACCGCTGCCGCCCACAGATACGCAGTATTTT.

This clonotype was counted only a few times. This rearrangement joins TRBV15 to TRBJ1-3, with a weak D call TRBD1 (6 bases). From germline, CDR1 is LNHNV and CDR2 YYDKDF (reference sequence). Trimming pared 5 bases from V and 0 bases from J, leaving 14 bases between. The CDR3 totals 16 residues. CDR3 amino acids: CATSLSQGHSGNTIYF. The CDR3 region has the DNA TGTGCCACCAGCCTAAGCCAGGGGCACTCTGGAAACACCATATATTTT.

This clonotype has a handful of counts. The chain has TRBV11-2 and TRBJ2-7; 7 bases line up with TRBD2. CDR1 is SGHAT, CDR2 FQNNGV, per germline. V lost 5 bases and J lost 6; bases outside the gene matches: 16. CDR3 length: 16 amino acids. CDR3 sequence reads: CASSLGGRARPSEQYF. Written as DNA, the CDR3 is TGTGCCAGCAGCCTTGGGGGGAGGGCCAGGCCCTCCGAGCAGTACTTC.

This clonotype was picked up a small number of times. This rearrangement joins TRBV12-3 or TRBV12-4 to TRBJ2-3; D ambiguous. The CDR3 is 11 residues long. V shed 8 bases and J shed 6 bases, with 9 bases lying between them. The DNA for the CDR3 is TGTGCCAGCGGCGCCGGCGATACGCAGTATTTT. Translating gives CASGAGDTQYF.

This clonotype occurred many times. The chain uses TRBV20-1 and TRBJ2-7; 7 bases align to TRBD1. Germline V gene sequence: CDR1 DFQATT, CDR2 SNEGSKA (reference sequence). CDR3 length: 15 residues. V shed 4 bases and J 1 base; nucleotides not matched to a gene: 10. The CDR3 DNA reads as TGCAGTGCTACCACGTCCGGGACAGAGTCCTACGAGCAGTACTTC. This translates into CSATTSGTESYEQYF.

CDR3 region: CASSLLSGSDEQFF. CDR3 sequence (DNA): TGTGCCAGCAGCTTGCTTAGCGGGAGCGATGAGCAGTTCTTC. The V gene is TRBV5-4, the J gene TRBJ2-1; 9 nucleotides line up with TRBD2. The trim removed 1 base at V and 8 bases at J, leaving 4 bases unmatched. Germline V gives CDR1 SGHNT, CDR2 YYREEE (reference sequence). This CDR3 spans 14 amino acids.

The chain recombines TRBV6-2 or TRBV6-3 with TRBJ2-1; a possible D gene is TRBD1 (6 bases). This CDR3 has 15 amino acids. CDR1 is MNHEY and CDR2 is SVGEGT in the germline V gene. Between the trimmed V and J ends, which lost 4 bases and 4 bases, there was a span of 14 bases. CDR3 region: CASSSPARGYNEQFF. In DNA form, the CDR3 reads TGTGCCAGCAGTTCTCCGGCTAGGGGGTACAATGAGCAGTTCTTC.

This clonotype was seen a handful of times. This chain connects TRBV29-1 to TRBJ2-7, with 7 bases fitting TRBD2. Germline CDR1 reads SQVTM; CDR2 reads ANQGSEA. Trimming cost V 6 bases and J 6 bases; bases outside gene matches: 11. The CDR3 length is 13 residues. The CDR3, as DNA: TGCAGCGTGGGAGTAGGTAGCGGGTTCGAGCAGTACTTC. This codes for CSVGVGSGFEQYF.

This clonotype was observed many times. V usage is TRBV12-3 or TRBV12-4 and J usage is TRBJ2-5; D possibly uses TRBD1 or TRBD2 (6 bases each). CDR3 length equals 15 residues. Trimming left V 4 bases short and J 5 bases short, with 17 bases between. CDR3 amino acids: CASSSEVGGSETQYF. Written as DNA, the CDR3 is TGTGCCAGCAGTTCCGAAGTAGGGGGGAGCGAGACCCAGTACTTC.

The sample holds many counts of this clonotype. The chain is built from TRBV11-2 and TRBJ2-3; 7 bases match TRBD1. Trimming cost V 4 bases and J 3 bases; bases outside gene matches: 10. Germline CDR1 is SGHAT and CDR2 is FQNNGV. This CDR3 region has 16 residues. This chain's CDR3 is CASSSGTDRVTDTQYF. The CDR3 bases are TGTGCCAGCAGCTCCGGAACCGACAGGGTAACAGATACGCAGTATTTT.

The chain has TRBV12-3 or TRBV12-4 and TRBJ2-7; possibly TRBD2 for D (6 bases). Trimming shortened V by 8 bases and J by 3 bases, and 17 bases separated the two germline ends. The CDR3 runs to 14 residues. The CDR3 DNA reads TGTGCCAGCTCGGGGCGGGGAGACCGCTACGAGCAGTACTTC. It codes for CASSGRGDRYEQYF.

The CDR3 sequence: CSVVGQTYGYTF. CDR3 DNA: TGCAGCGTTGTTGGACAGACCTATGGCTACACCTTC. The V and J genes are TRBV29-1 and TRBJ1-2; a possible D gene is TRBD1 (6 bases). V was trimmed by 4 bases and J by 4 bases, leaving 10 bases between them. The CDR3 totals 12 residues. Germline CDR1 is SQVTM and CDR2 is ANQGSEA.

This clonotype was seen only a few times. The CDR3 protein is CSAHLTGSSYNEQFF. The DNA for the CDR3 is TGCAGTGCCCATCTCACAGGGAGTTCCTACAATGAGCAGTTCTTC. The chain uses TRBV20-1 and TRBJ2-1; TRBD1 is a possible D gene (6 bases). Trimming took off 6 bases at V and 1 base at J, with 16 bases between the two ends. The CDR3 length is 15 residues. Germline CDR1 DFQATT, CDR2 SNEGSKA (reference sequence).

At least ten counts were recorded for this clonotype. The chain couples TRBV9 to TRBJ2-7; D gene ambiguous. The germline gives CDR1 SGDLS, CDR2 YYNGEE. Trimming pared 4 bases from V and 2 bases from J, leaving 16 bases between. This CDR3 has 15 residues. The DNA of the CDR3 is TGTGCCAGCAGCCCTCGGGCCCGAGAACCCTACGAGCAGTACTTC. Its protein product is CASSPRAREPYEQYF.

CDR3 in amino acids: CASGPAGVPGELFF. For the CDR3, the DNA is TGTGCCAGCGGCCCAGCGGGAGTCCCCGGGGAGCTGTTTTTT. The rearrangement links TRBV12-3 or TRBV12-4 to TRBJ2-2; 8 positions match TRBD2. CDR3 size: 14 residues. V shed 8 bases, J shed 6 bases, and the junction held 8 bases outside the gene matches.

This clonotype came up a few times. The CDR3 reads CSARETPVSYNEQFF. CDR3 nucleotides: TGCAGTGCTAGAGAGACCCCTGTCTCCTACAATGAGCAGTTCTTC. The V and J genes are TRBV20-1 and TRBJ2-1, with D uncertain. The CDR3 spans 15 residues. Trimming stripped 0 bases from V and 0 bases from J, with 9 bases between. The germline CDR1 and CDR2 sequences are DFQATT and SNEGSKA (reference sequence).

This clonotype has a count of ten or more. The chain employs TRBV20-1 and TRBJ2-5; D possibly corresponds to TRBD1 (6 bases). The germline V gene encodes CDR1 DFQATT and CDR2 SNEGSKA (reference sequence). V lost 1 base, J lost 9 bases, and 12 bases lay in between. There are 12 residues in the CDR3. CDR3 nucleotide sequence: TGCAGTGCTAGAGGCGGACAGTTTCCCCAGTACTTC. Translated: CSARGGQFPQYF.

This clonotype was observed at least ten times. This chain connects TRBV2 to TRBJ1-1, with 8 bases matching TRBD1. Germline values: CDR1 SNHLY, CDR2 FYNNEI. This CDR3 has 14 amino acids. V lost 6 bases to trimming and J lost 6 bases; unmatched junction nucleotides: 9. The CDR3 nucleotides read TGTGCCAGCAGGGAATCCTCGACAGGGGCTGAAGCTTTCTTT. Amino acid sequence: CASRESSTGAEAFF.

The chain employs TRBV7-9 and TRBJ2-5; 14 bases align to TRBD2. Germline trimming cut 5 bases from V and 8 bases from J; bases unmatched to any gene: 7. CDR3 size: 15 residues. Germline CDR1 and CDR2: SEHNR and FQNEAQ (reference sequence). DNA of the CDR3: TGTGCCAGCAGCCCCGGGACTAGCGGGAGTTATACCCAGTACTTC. Translation gives CASSPGTSGSYTQYF.

The chain combines TRBV27 with TRBJ2-7; 9 bases agree with TRBD2. V lost 7 bases to trimming and J lost 5 bases; unmatched junction nucleotides: 18. The CDR3 is 17 amino acids. Germline CDR1 and CDR2: MNHEY and SMNVEV (reference sequence). The CDR3 protein is CASTHRRGSGRKDEQYF. DNA of the CDR3: TGTGCCAGCACCCATCGCCGTGGTAGCGGGAGAAAAGACGAGCAGTACTTC.

This chain joins TRBV5-4 and TRBJ1-1, with 7 bases fitting TRBD1. V lost 2 bases, J lost 1 base, and 8 bases stayed unmatched. Germline V gene sequence: CDR1 SGHNT, CDR2 YYREEE (reference sequence). The CDR3 extends over 16 amino acids. The DNA of the CDR3 is TGTGCCAGCAGCTTTCGGCTGGGACAGCAGAACACTGAAGCTTTCTTT. Amino acid sequence: CASSFRLGQQNTEAFF. Full variable domain (rest looked up from reference TRBV5-4 and TRBJ1-1): ETGVTQSPTHLIKTRGQQVTLRCSSQSGHNTVSWYQQALGQGPQFIFQYYREEENGRGNFPPRFSGLQFPNYSSELNVNALELDDSALYLCASSFRLGQQNTEAFFGQGTRLTVV.

This clonotype was seen at least ten times. CDR3 bases: TGTGCCAGCACCCCCTCTCTAGCGAACAATGAGCAGTTCTTC. Amino acids: CASTPSLANNEQFF. The chain couples TRBV13 to TRBJ2-1; D possibly corresponds to TRBD2 (6 bases). The CDR3 loop spans 14 amino acids. V was shortened by 7 bases and J by 5 bases, with 15 bases between the two germline ends. Germline CDR1 is PRHDT and CDR2 is FYEKMQ (reference sequence).

This sequence joins TRBV10-2 and TRBJ2-3; D might be TRBD1 or TRBD2, each matching 5 bases. There are 15 residues in the CDR3. Trimming shortened V by 6 bases and J by 0 bases, and 13 bases separated the two germline ends. Germline CDR1 and CDR2: WSHSY and SAAADI. The CDR3 region is CASRMGPTSTDTQYF. The DNA for the CDR3 is TGCGCCAGCAGAATGGGACCAACTAGCACAGATACGCAGTATTTT.

This clonotype appeared a few times. The rearrangement uses TRBV5-1 and TRBJ2-1; possible D gene TRBD1, 5 bases. Per the germline V gene, CDR1 is SGHRS and CDR2 is YFSETQ. Trimming pared 0 bases from V and 2 bases from J, leaving 9 bases between. There are 15 residues in the CDR3. CDR3 nucleotide sequence: TGCGCCAGCAGCTTGGTGGCGGACACCTACAATGAGCAGTTCTTC. Amino acid sequence: CASSLVADTYNEQFF.

This clonotype was detected a few times. The chain recombines TRBV6-5 with TRBJ2-7, with 7 bases aligning to TRBD1. This CDR3 contains 15 residues. Germline trimming cut 0 bases from V and 3 bases from J; bases unmatched to any gene: 5. CDR1 and CDR2 (germline): MNHEY, SVGAGI. CDR3 bases: TGTGCCAGCAGTTACTCAAGGACAGGATACTACGAGCAGTACTTC. Residues: CASSYSRTGYYEQYF.

V gene TRBV5-1 combines with J gene TRBJ2-5; D is unresolved. V was pared by 7 bases and J by 2 bases, with 12 bases between. This CDR3 region has 13 residues. Looked up from germline, CDR1 is SGHRS and CDR2 is YFSETQ. The CDR3 nucleotides read TGCGCCAGCGCCCCAGCCCCTCAAGAGACCCAGTACTTC. This gives the protein CASAPAPQETQYF.